The clone carrying this T cell receptor (beta chain) was recorded a few times. The target antigen is unknown. Here immunoSEQ multiplex PCR was the method, and the copy in TCRdb shows in-frame clones only, minus some. The sample yields around 140,000 clones, 91% seen once. The CDR3 has 15 residues. The V gene lost 4 bases and the J gene lost 1 base, with 11 bases spanning the gap. Germline V gene lookup returns CDR1 LGHNA and CDR2 YNFKEQ. Second doses were pooled across both intervals (about 4 or about 12 weeks). The data were obtained in a study of T cell responses to AZD1222 COVID-19 vaccine. General observations from the study: Baseline serology detected seropositivity in only six AZD1222 recipients. An increase in Spike-specific TCR breadth and depth was observed after two AZD1222 doses. At 160-218 and 743-854, vaccine-associated CD4 TCRs were dominant, and they spanned spike.

The source is an adult who received the AZD1222 COVID-19 vaccine. The sample in question was peripheral blood, obtained 28 days after the second AZD1222 dose. V usage is TRBV4-2 and J usage is TRBJ1-5; maybe TRBD1 (6 bases). In DNA, the CDR3 is TGTGCCAGCAGCCCCCGCAGGGGCAGCAATCAGCCCCAGCATTTT. As protein: CASSPRRGSNQPQHF.